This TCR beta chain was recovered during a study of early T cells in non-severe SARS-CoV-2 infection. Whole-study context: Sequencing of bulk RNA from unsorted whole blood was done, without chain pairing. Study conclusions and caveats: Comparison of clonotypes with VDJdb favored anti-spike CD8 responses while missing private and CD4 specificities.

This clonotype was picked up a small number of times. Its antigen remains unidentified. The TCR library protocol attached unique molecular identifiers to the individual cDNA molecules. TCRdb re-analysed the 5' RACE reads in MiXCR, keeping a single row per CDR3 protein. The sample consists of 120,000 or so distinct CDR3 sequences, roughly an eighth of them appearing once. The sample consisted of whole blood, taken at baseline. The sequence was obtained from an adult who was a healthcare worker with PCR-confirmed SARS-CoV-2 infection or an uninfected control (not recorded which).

The CDR3 loop reads CSASGKTGGHGYTF. DNA for the CDR3: TGCAGTGCTAGTGGCAAGACAGGGGGTCATGGCTACACCTTC. The chain couples TRBV20-1 to TRBJ1-2, with 9 bases fitting TRBD1. CDR1 is DFQATT and CDR2 is SNEGSKA in the germline V gene (reference sequence). With V trimmed by 3 bases and J by 6 bases, 8 bases remained unmatched. The CDR3 covers 14 residues.